Described below is a single T cell receptor beta chain sequence and its context. An end of the junction differs from the germline gene, which may be a read error. Germline V gene sequence: CDR1 SEHNR, CDR2 FQNEAQ (reference sequence). This CDR3 has 13 amino acids. The data derive from a study of CD8+CD57+ T cells in acquired aplastic anemia. Patients who underwent sequencing had shown CD8+CD57+ cell expansion by flow cytometry. Profiling that covered TCR beta VDJ and CDR3 relied on genomic DNA as its template. TCRdb itself ran the reads through MiXCR, one entry per CDR3 protein. The sample has 270,000 or so distinct CDR3 sequences, 82% seen once.

V usage is TRBV7-9 and J usage is TRBJ1-2, with TRBD1 matching over 10 bases. The receptor comes from a human donor with aplastic anemia. The sequenced material came from sorted CD4+, CD8+, or CD8+CD57+ T cells (not recorded which) from PBMCs. DNA of the CDR3: TGTGCCAGCAGCAAGGACAGGGGGAATTATGAGCAGTTC. Protein product: CASSKDRGNYEQF.